These T cell receptor beta chains were read from a single sample in a study of blood T cell repertoires in COVID-19. Sequencing used immunoSEQ multiplex PCR; TCRdb keeps in-frame clones, though not all of them. The sample lists about 350,000 clones, approximately 89% occurring once. The sequencing sample was made of peripheral blood. These receptors all stem from a woman aged 60-75 years with COVID-19, enrolled during active disease. Both conserved end residues are part of each CDR3. The D gene is left open where the match is weak.

v_gene: TRBV14; d_gene: NA; j_gene: TRBJ2-3; CDR3nt: TGTGCCAGCAGAAAGGGTTCAGGGCAGGCGGATACGCAGTATTTT; CDR3aa: CASRKGSGQADTQYF
v_gene: TRBV5-6; d_gene: NA; j_gene: TRBJ2-7; CDR3nt: TGTGCCAGCAGCTCGTTAGCCGACTCCTACGAGCAGTACTTC; CDR3aa: CASSSLADSYEQYF
v_gene: TRBV7-3; d_gene: NA; j_gene: TRBJ1-1; CDR3nt: TGTGCCAGCAGCTTAGGGGGCCCGAACACTGAAGCTTTCTTT; CDR3aa: CASSLGGPNTEAFF
v_gene: TRBV19; d_gene: TRBD1; j_gene: TRBJ1-2; CDR3nt: TGTGCCAGTAGTTTTGGGACAGGGGGTCGAAACTATGGCTACACCTTC; CDR3aa: CASSFGTGGRNYGYTF
v_gene: TRBV5-8; d_gene: NA; j_gene: TRBJ1-6; CDR3nt: TGTGCCAGCAGCTTCAGGGGCTTAAATTCACCCCTCCACTTT; CDR3aa: CASSFRGLNSPLHF
v_gene: TRBV14; d_gene: TRBD1; j_gene: TRBJ2-2; CDR3nt: TGTGCCAGCAGCTACGGACAGGGAAGCACCGGGGAGCTGTTTTTT; CDR3aa: CASSYGQGSTGELFF
v_gene: TRBV2; d_gene: NA; j_gene: TRBJ2-6; CDR3nt: TGTGCCAGCAGTGAATTAGCTGGGGCCAACGTCCTGACTTTC; CDR3aa: CASSELAGANVLTF
v_gene: TRBV2; d_gene: NA; j_gene: TRBJ1-5; CDR3nt: TGTGCCAGCAGTGACAGGGGCAATCAGCCCCAGCATTTT; CDR3aa: CASSDRGNQPQHF
v_gene: TRBV5-5; d_gene: NA; j_gene: TRBJ1-1; CDR3nt: TGTGCCAGCAGCTTACCGGACAGTCGCACTGAAGCTTTCTTT; CDR3aa: CASSLPDSRTEAFF
v_gene: TRBV29-1; d_gene: NA; j_gene: TRBJ1-1; CDR3nt: TGCAGCTCGGGACATGAAGCTTTCTTT; CDR3aa: CSSGHEAFF
v_gene: TRBV18; d_gene: TRBD1; j_gene: TRBJ1-1; CDR3nt: TGTGCCAGCTCACAGGACAGGGAAGCTTTCTTT; CDR3aa: CASSQDREAFF